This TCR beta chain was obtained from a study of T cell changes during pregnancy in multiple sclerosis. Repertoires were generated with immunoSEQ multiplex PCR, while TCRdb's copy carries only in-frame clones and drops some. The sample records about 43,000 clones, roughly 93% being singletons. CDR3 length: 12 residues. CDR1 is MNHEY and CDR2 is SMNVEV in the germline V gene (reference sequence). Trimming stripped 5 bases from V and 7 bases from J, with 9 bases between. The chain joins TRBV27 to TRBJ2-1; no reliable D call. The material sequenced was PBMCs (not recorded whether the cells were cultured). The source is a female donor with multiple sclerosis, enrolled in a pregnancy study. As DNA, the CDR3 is TGTGCCAGCAGTGTATGGGGTAATGAGCAGTTCTTC. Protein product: CASSVWGNEQFF.